Presented here are 12 T cell receptor beta chains from one specimen sequenced in a study of blood T cell repertoires in COVID-19. The table came from immunoSEQ multiplex PCR; TCRdb's copy has only in-frame clones and leaves some out. The data contain 230,000 or so clones, around 89% of them singletons. The sequenced sample was PBMCs or T cells enriched from blood (not recorded which). The receptors originated from a woman aged 40 to 50 with acute COVID-19.

This sequence joins TRBV19 and TRBJ2-3, with TRBD2 as a possible D gene (10 bases). The CDR3 loop spans 21 amino acids. Germline values: CDR1 LNHDA, CDR2 SQIVND (reference sequence). The V and J ends lost 3 bases and 6 bases respectively, with 34 bases between them. CDR3 sequence (DNA): TGTGCCAGTAGTATCCCGCGGTCCGGGGAACTAGCGGGACAGGGACGCGATACGCAGTATTTT. It codes for CASSIPRSGELAGQGRDTQYF. The full variable domain, rest sourced from reference TRBV19 and TRBJ2-3, is DGGITQSPKYLFRKEGQNVTLSCEQNLNHDAMYWYRQDPGQGLRLIYYSQIVNDFQKGDIAEGYSVSREKKESFPLTVTSAQKNPTAFYLCASSIPRSGELAGQGRDTQYFGPGTRLTVL.

The V call is TRBV2, the J call TRBJ2-1; 10 bases are shared with TRBD1. Germline V lookup: CDR1 SNHLY, CDR2 FYNNEI. The CDR3 spans 14 residues. The junction had 2 bases not matched to a gene; V was cut back by 4 bases and J by 5 bases. The CDR3 sequence: CASSGDRGNNEQFF. CDR3 bases: TGTGCCAGCAGTGGGGACAGGGGAAACAATGAGCAGTTCTTC.

The chain links TRBV4-1 to TRBJ1-6; D gene unclear. V was shortened by 4 bases and J by 10 bases, with 17 bases between the two germline ends. The CDR3 runs 15 residues. In germline, CDR1 is MGHRA, CDR2 YSYEKL. The CDR3 is CASSLVGGGGSPLHF. CDR3 coding DNA: TGCGCCAGCAGCCTGGTCGGAGGTGGCGGATCACCCCTCCACTTT.

This clone came up once. The V and J genes are TRBV10-1 and TRBJ2-7; 7 bases are a match to TRBD1. Unmatched junction bases numbered 9, after V lost 5 bases and J lost 5 bases. The germline V gene has CDR1 WNHNN and CDR2 SYGVQD (reference sequence). This CDR3 is 14 amino acids long. The CDR3 loop reads CASSSSGTAHEQYF. The CDR3 DNA reads TGCGCCAGCAGTTCATCCGGGACAGCCCACGAGCAGTACTTC.

This clone was picked up many times. The chain carries TRBV5-1 and TRBJ1-4, with TRBD1 as a possible D gene (5 bases). Germline CDR1 is SGHRS and CDR2 is YFSETQ. The length of the CDR3 is 13 residues. With 3 bases removed from V and 8 bases from J, the gap between germline ends came to 11 bases. The CDR3 coding sequence is TGCGCCAGCAGCTCCCTGGGGGGGGAAAAACTGTTTTTT. As protein: CASSSLGGEKLFF.

The rearrangement joins TRBV5-1 to TRBJ2-3, with D possibly TRBD2 on 6 matching bases. CDR1 is SGHRS, CDR2 YFSETQ, per germline. The CDR3 is 13 residues long. The V and J ends lost 4 bases and 4 bases respectively, with 10 bases between them. In nucleotides, the CDR3 is TGCGCCAGCAGCCCGGGGGTTTCAGATACGCAGTATTTT. This encodes CASSPGVSDTQYF. The full variable domain, rest sourced from reference TRBV5-1 and TRBJ2-3, is KAGVTQTPRYLIKTRGQQVTLSCSPISGHRSVSWYQQTPGQGLQFLFEYFSETQRNKGNFPGRFSGRQFSNSRSEMNVSTLELGDSALYLCASSPGVSDTQYFGPGTRLTVL.

This chain links TRBV6-5 with TRBJ1-2, with D possibly being TRBD1 (6 bases). Germline-derived CDR1 and CDR2 are MNHEY and SVGAGI. V was cut by 4 bases and J by 4 bases, with 13 bases left in between. CDR3 length: 14 amino acids. The CDR3: CASSLGQHLYGYTF. The CDR3 DNA is TGTGCCAGCAGTTTAGGACAGCATCTCTATGGCTACACCTTC.

The chain couples TRBV7-9 to TRBJ2-5; TRBD2 matches 7 bases. Per the germline V gene, CDR1 is SEHNR and CDR2 is FQNEAQ (reference sequence). Trimming took 5 bases from V and 5 from J; bases not matched to a gene: 5. This CDR3 has 13 amino acids. DNA for the CDR3: TGTGCCAGCAGCCCCCAGGGAGGGGAGACCCAGTACTTC. Protein: CASSPQGGETQYF. Based on the CDR3 plus reference TRBV7-9 and TRBJ2-5, the full variable domain is DTGVSQNPRHKITKRGQNVTFRCDPISEHNRLYWYRQTLGQGPEFLTYFQNEAQLEKSRLLSDRFSAERPKGSFSTLEIQRTEQGDSAMYLCASSPQGGETQYFGPGTRLLVL.

The V and J genes are TRBV4-2 and TRBJ1-1, with 7 bases that match TRBD1. Trimming removed 2 bases from V and 3 bases from J; junction bases left unmatched: 0. The length of the CDR3 is 13 residues. Per the germline V gene, CDR1 is LGHNA and CDR2 is YNFKEQ. The CDR3 DNA reads as TGTGCCAGCAGCCAAACAGGGGACACTGAAGCTTTCTTT. Its protein product is CASSQTGDTEAFF.

The chain is built from TRBV10-3 and TRBJ1-3; TRBD1 is a possible D gene (5 bases). Trimming cost V 3 bases and J 4 bases, with 16 bases left between them. The CDR3 runs to 16 residues. The germline gives CDR1 ENHRY, CDR2 SYGVKD. DNA for the CDR3: TGTGCCATCAGTGAACCGGGGGTGGTCTTGGGAAACACCATATATTTT. Its translation: CAISEPGVVLGNTIYF.

The rearrangement uses TRBV10-2 and TRBJ1-1, with 7 bases identical to TRBD1. The V gene end was trimmed by 6 bases and the J gene end by 0 bases; junction bases not matched to a gene: 1. Germline assignment: CDR1 WSHSY and CDR2 SAAADI. This CDR3 spans 13 amino acids. In nucleotides, the CDR3 is TGCGCCAGCAGGGACAGGATGAACACTGAAGCTTTCTTT. It codes for CASRDRMNTEAFF.

J is TRBJ2-6 and V is TRBV6-6; D gene uncertain. This CDR3 comprises 16 residues. Trimming took off 0 bases at V and 2 bases at J, with 8 bases between the two ends. CDR1 is MNHNY and CDR2 is SVGAGI in the germline V gene (reference sequence). In DNA, the CDR3 is TGTGCCAGCAGTTACTCGAGCGTGGCTGGGGCCAACGTCCTGACTTTC. Its protein product is CASSYSSVAGANVLTF.